The clone carrying this TCR beta chain was seen at least ten times. Its antigen is not identified. The entry originates in a study of T cells after yellow fever vaccination. Whole-study context: SMART-Seq v4 Ultra Low Input prepared the low-cell-number fractions.

CDR3 size: 14 residues. The germline V gene encodes CDR1 SNHLY and CDR2 FYNNEI. The germline V and J ends were trimmed by 1 base and 2 bases, with 9 bases remaining between them. Study conclusions and caveats: Peak timing came faster in the weaker secondary response, day 5 versus 15. Of the clonotypes, a small share occurred in both CD4 and CD8 compartments.

As TCR cDNA was made by 5'RACE template switching, a universal primer site and UMIs were added. TCRdb recomputed calls from the 5' RACE reads with MiXCR, one row per CDR3 protein. The table includes around 310,000 distinct CDR3 sequences, 8% to 10% detected once. Sequencing was performed on PBMCs, taken on the day of the first yellow fever vaccination. This sequence was found in a man aged 18 to 35 who received the YFV17D yellow fever vaccine. J is TRBJ2-7 and V is TRBV2, with D tentatively TRBD2 (5 bases). The CDR3 DNA is TGTGCCAGCAGTGAAGGAGGGATACCCTACGAGCAGTACGTC. Residues: CASSEGGIPYEQYV.